The 21 T cell receptor beta chains listed next were all sequenced from one sample in a study. TCRdb re-called the 5' RACE reads with MiXCR, one entry per CDR3 protein. The sample has approximately 60,000 distinct CDR3 sequences; 25% to 30% are singletons. Sequencing was performed on tumor-infiltrating memory CD4+ T cells sorted from the breast tumor. Documented subset: memory CD4+ T cells, CD4+CD45RO+CD25-. The receptors were gathered from a female donor with breast cancer.

The chain employs TRBV18 and TRBJ2-1; 9 nucleotides line up with TRBD1. V lost 4 bases, J lost 16 bases, and 5 bases stayed unmatched. Germline CDR1 reads KGHSH; CDR2 reads LQKENI. The CDR3 length is 11 residues. The CDR3 here is CASSQGDREFF. In DNA form, the CDR3 reads TGTGCCAGCTCACAGGGGGACAGGGAATTCTTC.

The chain recombines TRBV5-6 with TRBJ2-2, with D maybe TRBD2 (6 bases). This CDR3 is 16 amino acids long. Trimming shortened V by 1 base and J by 5 bases, and 15 bases separated the two germline ends. Germline values: CDR1 SGHDT, CDR2 YYEEEE. The CDR3 DNA reads as TGTGCCAGCAGCTTGTTGTCTAGCGTTGATACCGGGGAGCTGTTTTTT. Its protein is CASSLLSSVDTGELFF.

CDR3 loop: CATHPGQGTQPQHF. DNA of the CDR3: TGTGCCACTCACCCGGGACAGGGGACTCAGCCCCAGCATTTT. This chain uses TRBV28 with TRBJ1-5; 10 bases align to TRBD1. Looked up from germline, CDR1 is MDHEN and CDR2 is SYDVKM. Trimming removed 10 bases from V and 6 bases from J; junction bases left unmatched: 9. This CDR3 has 14 amino acids.

The rearrangement links TRBV5-1 to TRBJ2-7, with 8 bases that match TRBD1. The germline V gene encodes CDR1 SGHRS and CDR2 YFSETQ. This CDR3 contains 15 residues. J lost 1 base, V lost 4 bases, and 7 bases had no gene match. CDR3 region: CASSVRTGYSYEQYF. CDR3 sequence (DNA): TGCGCCAGCAGCGTCAGGACAGGGTATTCCTACGAGCAGTACTTC.

V and J are TRBV6-2 or TRBV6-3 and TRBJ2-7; no definite D call. Germline V gene lookup returns CDR1 MNHEY and CDR2 SVGEGT. The CDR3 runs to 10 residues. V lost 1 base and J lost 5, with 0 bases in between. The CDR3 protein is CASSYYEQYF. The DNA of the CDR3 is TGTGCCAGCAGTTACTACGAGCAGTACTTC.

This clonotype was counted many times. V and J are TRBV20-1 and TRBJ2-7; tentative D call: TRBD2 (6 bases). There are 13 residues in the CDR3. Per germline, CDR1 DFQATT and CDR2 SNEGSKA (reference sequence). The germline V and J ends were trimmed by 3 bases and 2 bases, with 11 bases remaining between them. The CDR3 DNA reads as TGCAGTGCTAGGCGGGACCCGACCTACGAGCAGTACTTC. The encoded protein is CSARRDPTYEQYF.

Only a few counts were recorded for this clonotype. The V and J genes are TRBV6-6 and TRBJ1-6; TRBD1 aligns across 7 bases. CDR3 length: 14 amino acids. Looked up from germline, CDR1 is MNHNY and CDR2 is SVGAGI (reference sequence). The V segment lost 6 bases and the J segment 10 bases; nucleotides outside the gene matches: 9. CDR3 in amino acids: CASSLQGQYSPLHF. The CDR3 region has the DNA TGTGCCAGCAGCTTGCAGGGACAGTACTCACCCCTCCACTTT.

This clonotype was seen a handful of times. The chain is built from TRBV6-2 or TRBV6-3 and TRBJ2-1; D not certain. This CDR3 comprises 12 residues. V lost 2 bases, J lost 7 bases, and 6 bases lay in between. Germline CDR1 and CDR2: MNHEY and SVGEGT. CDR3 residues: CASSYDVNEQFF. CDR3 DNA: TGTGCCAGCAGTTACGACGTGAATGAGCAGTTCTTC.

The V call is TRBV7-9, the J call TRBJ1-4; no clear D. This CDR3 has 15 amino acids. V lost 1 base and J 2 bases, leaving 8 bases between the germline ends. CDR1 is SEHNR, CDR2 FQNEAQ, per germline (reference sequence). The CDR3 nucleotides are TGTGCCAGCAGCTTAGTGATGGGTACTAATGAAAAACTGTTTTTT. This codes for CASSLVMGTNEKLFF.

This clonotype was counted many times. The chain is built from TRBV6-5 and TRBJ1-6, with no clear D. This CDR3 is built from 14 residues. V was trimmed by 8 bases and J by 3 bases, leaving 11 bases between them. Looked up from germline, CDR1 is MNHEY and CDR2 is SVGAGI. The chain's CDR3 is CASGSTSYNSPLHF. As DNA, the CDR3 is TGTGCCAGCGGCTCCACGAGCTATAATTCACCCCTCCACTTT.

Turning to this clonotype: It is likely a read error, because the conserved phenylalanine at the end of the CDR3 is missing. V usage is TRBV4-2 and J usage is TRBJ2-5; D is perhaps TRBD2 (5 bases). Germline V CDR1 and CDR2: LGHNA, YNFKEQ. This CDR3 is 13 amino acids long. V lost 4 bases and J 5 bases, leaving 11 bases between the germline ends. CDR3 amino acids: CASSPSGGETQYL. Written as DNA, the CDR3 is TGTGCCAGCAGCCCCTCAGGCGGGGAGACCCAGTACCTC.

This clonotype was seen more than once but under ten times. V gene TRBV7-9 combines with J gene TRBJ1-1, with D possibly being TRBD1 (5 bases). The CDR3 totals 15 residues. With 5 bases removed from V and 7 bases from J, the gap between germline ends came to 20 bases. CDR1 is SEHNR, CDR2 FQNEAQ, per germline (reference sequence). The CDR3 DNA sequence: TGTGCCAGCAGCCATACCGCCCCGGTAGGACATGAAGCTTTCTTT. It translates to CASSHTAPVGHEAFF.

This clonotype was recorded at least ten times. The genes are TRBV7-3 and TRBJ2-3; D gene unclear. The V and J ends lost 5 bases and 2 bases respectively, with 8 bases between them. Germline V gene lookup returns CDR1 SGHTA and CDR2 FQGTGA. CDR3 length: 13 residues. In nucleotides, the CDR3 is TGTGCCAGCAGCCCGTATATCACAGATACGCAGTATTTT. Residues: CASSPYITDTQYF. The whole variable domain, filled in from reference TRBV7-3 and TRBJ2-3, reads GAGVSQTPSNKVTEKGKYVELRCDPISGHTALYWYRQSLGQGPEFLIYFQGTGAADDSGLPNDRFFAVRPEGSVSTLKIQRTERGDSAVYLCASSPYITDTQYFGPGTRLTVL.

V usage is TRBV7-9 and J usage is TRBJ2-2, with D perhaps matching TRBD2 (6 bases). The germline V gene has CDR1 SEHNR and CDR2 FQNEAQ (reference sequence). This CDR3 comprises 13 residues. V was clipped by 3 bases and J by 9 bases, with 11 bases between them. The CDR3 sequence is CASSFAGTRELFF. The CDR3 nucleotides are TGTGCCAGCAGCTTCGCGGGGACCAGGGAGCTGTTTTTT. The full variable domain, completed using reference TRBV7-9 and TRBJ2-2, is DTGVSQNPRHKITKRGQNVTFRCDPISEHNRLYWYRQTLGQGPEFLTYFQNEAQLEKSRLLSDRFSAERPKGSFSTLEIQRTEQGDSAMYLCASSFAGTRELFFGEGSRLTVL.

The chain combines TRBV7-9 with TRBJ1-2, with a tentative D call TRBD1 (6 bases). V gave up 5 bases and J gave up 5 bases, with 18 bases separating them. Germline CDR1 reads SEHNR; CDR2 reads FQNEAQ (reference sequence). The CDR3 contains 15 residues. The CDR3 nucleotides are TGTGCCAGCAGCCCCGGGCCAGGGGCGGGTTATGGCTACACCTTC. Translating gives CASSPGPGAGYGYTF. The full variable domain, its missing parts supplied by reference TRBV7-9 and TRBJ1-2, is DTGVSQNPRHKITKRGQNVTFRCDPISEHNRLYWYRQTLGQGPEFLTYFQNEAQLEKSRLLSDRFSAERPKGSFSTLEIQRTEQGDSAMYLCASSPGPGAGYGYTFGSGTRLTVV.

In its sample, this clonotype was seen once. This could be a read error, since a much larger clone is one nucleotide away. The chain combines TRBV20-1 with TRBJ2-5; D is undetermined. Germline V gives CDR1 DFQATT, CDR2 SNEGSKA (reference sequence). The CDR3 has 13 residues. CDR3 DNA: TGCAGTGATAGAGTAGGAAAACAAGAGACCCAGTACTTC. This encodes CSDRVGKQETQYF.

The CDR3 bases are TGTGCCAGCGCCTACTCGGGGGGGGCGCTCCCCGCTTTCTTT. Translated: CASAYSGGALPAFF. The chain couples TRBV6-2 or TRBV6-3 to TRBJ1-1, with a weak D call TRBD1 (6 bases). Trimming removed 8 bases at V and 11 bases at J, with 24 bases between. Germline CDR1 and CDR2: MNHEY and SVGEGT. CDR3 length: 14 residues.

This clonotype was found a few times. The chain uses TRBV20-1 and TRBJ2-1; 10 nucleotides line up with TRBD2. Trimming took 0 bases from V and 9 from J; bases not matched to a gene: 11. The CDR3 loop spans 16 amino acids. The germline V gene encodes CDR1 DFQATT and CDR2 SNEGSKA (reference sequence). For the CDR3, the DNA is TGCAGTGCTAGAGATTCTATGCTAGCGGGAGAGGGTGAGCAGTTCTTC. Residues: CSARDSMLAGEGEQFF.

This rearrangement joins TRBV13 to TRBJ2-7; the D gene is possibly TRBD2 (5 bases). Trimming removed 4 bases at V and 0 bases at J, with 10 bases between. This CDR3 is built from 14 residues. Germline V gene data show CDR1 as PRHDT and CDR2 as FYEKMQ (reference sequence). Written as DNA, the CDR3 is TGTGCCAGCAGCTCAGCTGCGGGCTCCTACGAGCAGTACTTC. This translates into CASSSAAGSYEQYF.

This clonotype has only a few counts. J is TRBJ1-2 and V is TRBV7-2; no clear D. Germline V lookup: CDR1 SGHTA, CDR2 FQGNSA. Trimming left V 4 bases short and J 6 bases short, with 9 bases between. The CDR3 runs to 12 residues. In DNA form, the CDR3 reads TGTGCCAGCAGCTCCGACGACAATGGCTACACCTTC. It codes for CASSSDDNGYTF.

This chain uses TRBV7-9 with TRBJ1-1; TRBD1 might be the D (6 bases). Germline V gives CDR1 SEHNR, CDR2 FQNEAQ (reference sequence). The CDR3 is 18 amino acids. Trimming left V 4 bases short and J 1 base short, with 22 bases between. In nucleotides, the CDR3 is TGTGCCAGCAGCTCCCAAGGGGGGTGGGGGAGAAGGAACACTGAAGCTTTCTTT. This translates into CASSSQGGWGRRNTEAFF.